Listed here is a single T cell receptor beta chain. PCR amplification relied on 60 Vbeta primers (plus 13 Jbeta primers). Produced via immunoSEQ multiplex PCR; TCRdb's table is partial and in-frame only. The table lists under 65,000 clones, with 6.5% to 8% in the top ten. CDR3 size: 13 residues. Trimming removed 2 bases at V and 9 bases at J, with 8 bases between. Per germline, CDR1 SGHTA and CDR2 FQGNSA. This specimen comes from a study of cytomegalovirus exposure and HLA in healthy donors. Sequencing input: PBMCs. This TCR was sampled from a woman aged 40 to 55 in good health and CMV-seronegative. The chain employs TRBV7-2 and TRBJ1-6, with D unclear. This CDR3 reads CASSLWAFSPLHF. Written as DNA, the CDR3 is TGTGCCAGCAGCTTATGGGCTTTTTCACCCCTCCACTTT.